A single sample is the source of the 22 T cell receptor beta chains below, sequenced in a study of blood T cell repertoires in COVID-19. The method was immunoSEQ multiplex PCR; TCRdb's version includes in-frame clones alone and lacks a portion of them. The table lists roughly 250,000 clones, about 87% of them singletons, with over 3.5% in the top ten. Sequencing was done on a sample of peripheral blood. Receptors originate from a middle-aged woman with acute or convalescent COVID-19.

The chain carries TRBV5-5 and TRBJ2-2, with D hard to call. The CDR3 runs 13 residues. Deletions cut 4 bases from V and 15 bases from J, with 19 bases between. Germline values: CDR1 SGHKS, CDR2 YYEKEE (reference sequence). The CDR3 DNA reads as TGTGCCAGCAGCCCTGTGGTGCGGATGGGTGTGTTTTTT. Translated, it gives CASSPVVRMGVFF.

The rearrangement links TRBV30 to TRBJ2-3; tentative D call: TRBD2 (7 bases). V lost 1 base, J lost 0 bases, and 20 bases lay in between. This CDR3 spans 18 amino acids. Germline V gene lookup returns CDR1 GTSNPN and CDR2 SVGIG (reference sequence). The CDR3 DNA is TGTGCCTGGAGTGGGCTTTCGGGGGGCGGTTTTAGCACAGATACGCAGTATTTT. Protein product: CAWSGLSGGGFSTDTQYF.

The count of this clone is one. The J gene is TRBJ1-6, the V gene TRBV5-8; D is unclear. The CDR3 has 17 residues. Trimming removed 1 base from V and 5 bases from J, with 16 bases in between. Germline CDR1 SGHTS, CDR2 YDEGEE. The DNA for the CDR3 is TGTGCCAGCAGCTTGTTGGTGGTTATCGGGGATAATTCACCCCTCCACTTT. This translates into CASSLLVVIGDNSPLHF.

This sequence joins TRBV5-1 and TRBJ1-1, with D possibly TRBD1 on 5 matching bases. The V end lost 0 bases, the J end lost 1 base, and 7 bases lay between the germline ends. Looked up from germline, CDR1 is SGHRS and CDR2 is YFSETQ. This CDR3 region has 14 residues. CDR3 loop: CASSLVGQNTEAFF. DNA for the CDR3: TGCGCCAGCAGCTTGGTAGGACAGAACACTGAAGCTTTCTTT. The full variable domain, with the rest looked up from reference TRBV5-1 and TRBJ1-1, is KAGVTQTPRYLIKTRGQQVTLSCSPISGHRSVSWYQQTPGQGLQFLFEYFSETQRNKGNFPGRFSGRQFSNSRSEMNVSTLELGDSALYLCASSLVGQNTEAFFGQGTRLTVV.

This clone was seen a single time. This sequence joins TRBV5-1 and TRBJ2-7, with 10 positions matching TRBD1. Trimming took 4 bases from V and 1 from J; bases not matched to a gene: 11. Germline V gene sequence: CDR1 SGHRS, CDR2 YFSETQ. The CDR3 runs to 17 residues. The CDR3 sequence: CASSPAPGQGTSYEQYV. The CDR3 coding sequence is TGCGCCAGCAGCCCTGCCCCGGGACAGGGGACATCCTACGAGCAGTACGTC.

This chain joins TRBV5-1 and TRBJ1-2; TRBD1 matches at 7 bases. V lost 0 bases, J lost 2 bases, and 4 bases stayed unmatched. This CDR3 is 15 amino acids long. Germline assignment: CDR1 SGHRS and CDR2 YFSETQ. The CDR3 is CASSLGVGGNYGYTF. Here the CDR3 DNA reads TGCGCCAGCAGCTTGGGGGTAGGGGGCAACTATGGCTACACCTTC. The full variable domain, its missing parts supplied by reference TRBV5-1 and TRBJ1-2, is KAGVTQTPRYLIKTRGQQVTLSCSPISGHRSVSWYQQTPGQGLQFLFEYFSETQRNKGNFPGRFSGRQFSNSRSEMNVSTLELGDSALYLCASSLGVGGNYGYTFGSGTRLTVV.

This clone was detected only a few times. The chain couples TRBV2 to TRBJ2-5; D is possibly TRBD2 (7 bases). Germline V gene sequence: CDR1 SNHLY, CDR2 FYNNEI. V was shortened by 11 bases and J by 1 base, with 20 bases between the two germline ends. The CDR3 is 15 residues long. CDR3 bases: TGTGCCTCAGTCCTGGCGGGGGCTCTCCAAGAGACCCAGTACTTC. This encodes CASVLAGALQETQYF.

V is TRBV3-1 (or the pseudogene TRBV3-2) and J is TRBJ1-2, with a tentative D call TRBD1 (5 bases). In germline, CDR1 is LGHDT, CDR2 YNNKEL (reference sequence). V was clipped by 0 bases and J by 4 bases, with 18 bases between them. CDR3 length: 17 residues. CDR3 bases: TGTGCCAGCAGCCAAGATAAAGGTCGGCAGGGCCTCTATGGCTACACCTTC. It is translated as CASSQDKGRQGLYGYTF.

This chain links TRBV27 with TRBJ1-6; TRBD1 matches at 7 bases. Germline CDR1 MNHEY, CDR2 SMNVEV (reference sequence). With 6 bases clipped from V and 7 bases from J, the junction kept 0 bases outside the gene matches. This CDR3 contains 12 residues. The CDR3 here is CASRTGNSPLHF. In DNA, the CDR3 is TGTGCCAGCAGGACAGGGAATTCACCCCTCCACTTT.

The V gene is TRBV3-1 (or the pseudogene TRBV3-2), the J gene TRBJ2-1; TRBD2 aligns across 9 bases. Unmatched junction bases numbered 5, after V lost 3 bases and J lost 8 bases. The CDR3 has 14 residues. Germline V gene lookup returns CDR1 LGHDT and CDR2 YNNKEL (reference sequence). The CDR3 coding sequence is TGTGCCAGCAGCCAGAGCGGGGGGAGTTATGAGCAGTTCTTC. It translates to CASSQSGGSYEQFF.

The chain employs TRBV30 and TRBJ1-5, with D unclear. Germline values: CDR1 GTSNPN, CDR2 SVGIG (reference sequence). V lost 2 bases to trimming and J lost 4 bases, with 9 bases between them. The CDR3 is 13 residues long. DNA for the CDR3: TGTGCCTGGAGTAGAGGGCGAAATCAGCCCCAGCATTTT. Its translation is CAWSRGRNQPQHF.

The J gene is TRBJ1-2, the V gene TRBV5-4; TRBD1 matches at 12 bases. Germline V gene data show CDR1 as SGHNT and CDR2 as YYREEE (reference sequence). J was trimmed by 3 bases and V by 3 bases; bases with no gene match: 3. The CDR3 loop spans 15 amino acids. CDR3 sequence: CASSYGTGGHYGYTF. The DNA for the CDR3 is TGTGCCAGCAGCTATGGGACAGGGGGCCACTATGGCTACACCTTC.

V usage is TRBV19 and J usage is TRBJ2-5; tentatively, D is TRBD1 (6 bases). CDR3 length equals 13 residues. Germline V gives CDR1 LNHDA, CDR2 SQIVND (reference sequence). The V end was cut by 8 bases, the J end by 1 base, with 11 bases between. The CDR3 bases are TGTGCCAGTTCGACAGGAGTCCAAGAGACCCAGTACTTC. Translating gives CASSTGVQETQYF.

The chain has TRBV12-5 and TRBJ1-1; D not resolved. The V gene lost 2 bases and the J gene lost 11 bases, with 15 bases spanning the gap. The CDR3 totals 13 residues. Germline CDR1 LGHNT, CDR2 FRNRAP. CDR3: CASGLTSGPGAFF. CDR3 sequence (DNA): TGTGCTAGTGGTTTGACTTCAGGCCCTGGGGCTTTCTTT.

This clone appeared once. The rearrangement joins TRBV7-3 to TRBJ2-1; D perhaps matches TRBD1 (5 bases). Germline assignment: CDR1 SGHTA and CDR2 FQGTGA. This CDR3 has 13 amino acids. V gave up 1 base and J gave up 8 bases, with 9 bases separating them. The CDR3 loop reads CASSLIAGHEQFF. The CDR3 DNA is TGTGCCAGCAGCTTAATCGCAGGGCATGAGCAGTTCTTC.

J is TRBJ2-7 and V is TRBV24-1, with a possible D match to TRBD1 (6 bases). This CDR3 is built from 17 residues. Trimming took off 7 bases at V and 5 bases at J, with 26 bases between the two ends. CDR1 is KGHDR, CDR2 SFDVKD, per germline. The CDR3 protein is CATSRLWGPPGHHEQYV. CDR3 DNA sequence: TGTGCCACCAGCCGCCTATGGGGTCCCCCGGGACATCACGAGCAGTACGTC.

This chain uses TRBV2 with TRBJ2-5; tentative D call: TRBD2 (7 bases). This CDR3 contains 14 residues. The germline V and J ends were trimmed by 7 bases and 2 bases, with 14 bases remaining between them. Germline assignment: CDR1 SNHLY and CDR2 FYNNEI. The CDR3 nucleotides read TGTGCCAGCAAAGGGGGGGCGGGGCAAGAGACCCAGTACTTC. Translation gives CASKGGAGQETQYF.

The V gene is TRBV13, the J gene TRBJ1-2; 12 bases line up with TRBD1. This CDR3 comprises 15 residues. The germline gives CDR1 PRHDT, CDR2 FYEKMQ (reference sequence). The V gene end was trimmed by 6 bases and the J gene end by 5 bases; junction bases not matched to a gene: 7. CDR3 nucleotides: TGTGCCAGCAGATATGGGACAGGGGGCGGGTATGGCTACACCTTC. Amino acids: CASRYGTGGGYGYTF.

The chain has TRBV30 and TRBJ1-1; D gene uncertain. V lost 2 bases and J lost 1, with 8 bases in between. Per germline, CDR1 GTSNPN and CDR2 SVGIG (reference sequence). The CDR3 runs 13 residues. For the CDR3, the DNA is TGTGCCTGGAGTTGGGGAGCGAACACTGAAGCTTTCTTT. Protein: CAWSWGANTEAFF. The whole variable domain, filled in from reference TRBV30 and TRBJ1-1, reads SQTIHQWPATLVQPVGSPLSLECTVEGTSNPNLYWYRQAAGRGLQLLFYSVGIGQISSEVPQNLSASRPQDRQFILSSKKLLLSDSGFYLCAWSWGANTEAFFGQGTRLTVV.

J is TRBJ1-2 and V is TRBV2; 8 bases are a match to TRBD1. The germline CDR1 and CDR2 sequences are SNHLY and FYNNEI. After removal of 4 bases from V and 7 bases from J, the junction contained 8 bases not matched to a gene. The CDR3 spans 14 residues. The CDR3 reads CASSGRGLILGYTF. The CDR3 bases are TGTGCCAGCAGTGGCAGGGGGCTTATCCTTGGCTACACCTTC.

CDR3 region: CASSYDRNYGYTF. The DNA of the CDR3 is TGTGCCAGCAGTTATGACAGGAACTATGGCTACACCTTC. The gene calls are TRBV5-5 and TRBJ1-2, with TRBD1 as a possible D gene (6 bases). Looked up from germline, CDR1 is SGHKS and CDR2 is YYEKEE (reference sequence). V lost 5 bases, J lost 2 bases, and 10 bases lay in between. This CDR3 has 13 amino acids.

This chain connects TRBV29-1 to TRBJ1-1; D possibly corresponds to TRBD1 (5 bases). CDR3 size: 16 residues. In germline, CDR1 is SQVTM, CDR2 ANQGSEA. V was shortened by 7 bases and J by 0 bases, with 21 bases between the two germline ends. In nucleotides, the CDR3 is TGCAGCGCGGTGAGACAGTATCCATTTTTGAACACTGAAGCTTTCTTT. Encoded protein: CSAVRQYPFLNTEAFF. Full variable domain (rest looked up from reference TRBV29-1 and TRBJ1-1): SAVISQKPSRDICQRGTSLTIQCQVDSQVTMMFWYRQQPGQSLTLIATANQGSEATYESGFVIDKFPISRPNLTFSTLTVSNMSPEDSSIYLCSAVRQYPFLNTEAFFGQGTRLTVV.